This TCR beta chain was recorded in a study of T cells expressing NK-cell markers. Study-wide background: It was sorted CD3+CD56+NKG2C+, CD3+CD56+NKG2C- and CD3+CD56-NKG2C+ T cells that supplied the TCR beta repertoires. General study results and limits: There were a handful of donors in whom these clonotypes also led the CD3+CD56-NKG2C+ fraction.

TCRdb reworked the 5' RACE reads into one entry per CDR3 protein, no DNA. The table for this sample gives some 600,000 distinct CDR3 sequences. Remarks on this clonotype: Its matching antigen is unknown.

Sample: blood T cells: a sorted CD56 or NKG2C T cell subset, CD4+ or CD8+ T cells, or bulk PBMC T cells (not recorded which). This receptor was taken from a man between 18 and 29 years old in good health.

Here the CDR3 reads CASSEAGYSEQFF. This rearrangement joins TRBV10-1 to TRBJ2-1; TCRdb gives TRBD1 as the D gene, but with no DNA this cannot be confirmed. The CDR3 extends over 13 amino acids. Germline loops: CDR1 WNHNN, CDR2 SYGVQD (reference sequence).